This TCR beta chain is drawn from a study of CD8 T cells in ankylosing spondylitis. This CDR3 has 14 amino acids. The germline CDR1 and CDR2 sequences are SGHVS and FQNEAQ. V shed 5 bases, J shed 7 bases, and the junction held 5 bases outside the gene matches. TCRdb reprocessed the 5' RACE reads via MiXCR and lists one record per CDR3 protein. Seen here are about 27,000 distinct CDR3 sequences, 6.5% to 9.5% observed once, and the top ten hold around 30%. The sequenced sample was blood. The V call is TRBV7-8, the J call TRBJ2-1, with 10 bases that match TRBD2. The TCR was taken from a male donor with ankylosing spondylitis or in good health (not recorded which). For the CDR3, the DNA is TGTGCCAGCAGCCCCCTAGCGGGGGTTAATGAGCAGTTCTTC. Translated: CASSPLAGVNEQFF.